The T cell receptor beta chain described here comes from a study of CD8+ T cells in alopecia areata. Study background: A 6-month off-drug phase came after tofacitinib, which had lasted 6 to 18 months.

Germline loops: CDR1 MGHDK, CDR2 SYGVNS. The CDR3 covers 14 residues. With 6 bases removed from V and 1 base from J, the gap between germline ends came to 12 bases. General study findings and limits: Possibly as an HLA-related effect, TCR sharing across patients appeared less clear than in mice. Scalp clonality and expanded CD8+ clones among the top 100 fell significantly with tofacitinib.

As to treatment: oral pan-JAK inhibitor, 5-10 mg twice daily. Lesional scalp punch biopsies and peripheral blood came from alopecia areata patients. About this clone: Its target is unknown.

Sequencing used cDNA as its template, made by extracting RNA and reverse transcribing it. TCRdb's copy holds only in-frame clones and misses some; the assay was immunoSEQ multiplex PCR. The data contain 110,000 or so clones, around three fifths of them singletons. The sample was CD4+ T cells sorted from blood, taken at week 24, from a patient treated with tofacitinib. The V call is TRBV25-1, the J call TRBJ1-1; D possibly corresponds to TRBD1 (6 bases). The clonotype comes from a human donor with alopecia areata. CDR3 protein: CASRKDSPNTEAFF. The CDR3 DNA reads as TGTGCCAGCAGGAAGGACAGCCCGAACACTGAAGCTTTCTTT. The full variable domain, completed using reference TRBV25-1 and TRBJ1-1, is EADIYQTPRYLVIGTGKKITLECSQTMGHDKMYWYQQDPGMELHLIHYSYGVNSTEKGDLSSESTVSRIRTEHFPLTLESARPSHTSQYLCASRKDSPNTEAFFGQGTRLTVV.